The 5 T cell receptor beta chains below all came from one sample that was sequenced in a study of naive and memory T cell subsets. Two oligonucleotides, mixed equimolar, formed the beta constant-region primer covering TRBC1 and TRBC2. Nested alpha and beta constant-region primers with the SP2 primer drove four PCR rounds on ligated cDNA. TCRdb called the UMI-ligation and nested PCR reads again in MiXCR, with one record for every CDR3 protein. The sample includes about 22,000 distinct CDR3 sequences, over 7% of them seen just once. The sample taken for sequencing was central memory CD8+ T cells from blood. The receptors were sampled from a human donor in good health.

This clonotype was seen more than once but under ten times. In DNA form, the CDR3 reads TGTGCCAGCAGCTTGTGGATAGGGGATAACACCGGGGAGCTGTTTTTT. Protein: CASSLWIGDNTGELFF. The chain combines TRBV5-6 with TRBJ2-2, with D possibly TRBD1 on 5 matching bases. Trimming pared 1 base from V and 2 bases from J, leaving 12 bases between. CDR1 is SGHDT, CDR2 YYEEEE, per germline. The CDR3 is made up of 16 amino acids.

In its sample, this clonotype was seen a few times. This chain connects TRBV6-4 to TRBJ2-2; 13 nucleotides agree with TRBD2. Germline V gene sequence: CDR1 MRHNA, CDR2 SNTAGT. The CDR3 has 15 amino acids. The ends lost 4 bases at V and 4 bases at J; junction bases unmatched: 0. CDR3 protein: CASSGTSGSTGELFF. The CDR3 region has the DNA TGTGCCAGCAGTGGGACTAGCGGGAGCACCGGGGAGCTGTTTTTT.

This clonotype was seen a handful of times. The V gene is TRBV7-6, the J gene TRBJ2-1; D unclear. Germline assignment: CDR1 SGHVS and CDR2 FNYEAQ. This CDR3 is built from 12 residues. V was trimmed by 1 base and J by 6 bases, leaving 4 bases between them. CDR3 sequence reads: CASSLVTNEQFF. For the CDR3, the DNA is TGTGCCAGCAGCTTAGTTACCAATGAGCAGTTCTTC. The full variable domain, rest sourced from reference TRBV7-6 and TRBJ2-1, is GAGVSQSPRYKVTKRGQDVALRCDPISGHVSLYWYRQALGQGPEFLTYFNYEAQQDKSGLPNDRFSAERPEGSISTLTIQRTEQRDSAMYRCASSLVTNEQFFGPGTRLTVL.

This sequence joins TRBV12-3 or TRBV12-4 and TRBJ2-5; 10 bases line up with TRBD2. The CDR3 sequence is 14 residues long. With V trimmed by 4 bases and J by 6 bases, 5 bases remained unmatched. The CDR3 spells CASSSGTSAQTQYF. CDR3 DNA: TGTGCCAGCAGTTCCGGGACTAGCGCACAGACCCAGTACTTC.

This chain links TRBV28 with TRBJ2-7; TRBD1 matches at 9 bases. Trimming cost V 6 bases and J 1 base; bases outside gene matches: 19. This CDR3 is built from 19 residues. Germline loops: CDR1 MDHEN, CDR2 SYDVKM. The CDR3 reads CASRPPTGTGSTKSYEQYF. The CDR3 DNA sequence: TGTGCCAGCAGACCCCCGACCGGGACAGGGTCCACCAAATCCTACGAGCAGTACTTC.